The source of this TCR beta chain is a study of T cells in Graves' hyperthyroidism and ophthalmopathy (dated by TCRdb to about 2019). For the study in its entirety: Peripheral blood was sampled at the time of initial diagnosis, prior to any treatment. For training and testing, the 100 or so patients in the discovery cohort were randomly divided in a 7:3 ratio. An independent validation cohort of under 20 hyperthyroidism patients and 15 or so patients who later progressed to ophthalmopathy tested prospective prediction of ophthalmopathy. To identify TCR V-J signatures that set the groups apart, the researchers used a discovery cohort of about a hundred patients, made up of roughly 40 with Graves' ophthalmopathy and approximately 57 with stable Graves' hyperthyroidism. Following sampling, methimazole starting at 30 mg daily was given to hyperthyroidism patients, and high-dose intravenous methylprednisolone was given to ophthalmopathy patients. The paper describes TCR Vbeta CDR3 sequencing of 140 or so peripheral blood samples, made up of 40 to 45 ophthalmopathy patients, roughly 80 hyperthyroidism patients and roughly 17 progressor patients. Thyroid tissue and blood T-cell repertoires from over 5 Graves' hyperthyroidism patients were also compared in the study.

Hyperthyroidism patients were aged 18 to 65 years and newly diagnosed, with disease duration of less than 2 months. Patients with uncontrolled infections, other autoimmune diseases, pregnancy or lactation were excluded. Diagnoses were established on the basis of clinical symptoms, serum thyroxine and TRAb, thyroid ultrasound, and orbital computed tomography. Blood from progressor patients was drawn when they were first diagnosed with hyperthyroidism, before any ophthalmopathy symptoms appeared. Ficoll-Paque density gradient centrifugation was used to isolate PBMCs from about 10 ml of fresh peripheral blood. Progressor patients were defined as those initially diagnosed with Graves' hyperthyroidism in whom ophthalmopathy developed during follow-up. Total RNA was extracted using Trizol reagent, and RNA quality was assessed on an Agilent 2100 Bioanalyzer. From its cysteine to its phenylalanine, the CDR3 spans 14 amino acids. CDR3 DNA only is kept here, 42 bases in frame from base 1. CDR1 DFQATT and CDR2 SNEGSKA were looked up in the germline V gene (reference sequence).

As regards this clonotype: Its antigen remains undetermined. No clone much larger than this one lies a single base away; base qualities are absent.

The TCR beta CDR3 regions were amplified from RNA transcripts. For the first round of RT-PCR on the TCR CDR3, the HTBI primer set was used together with the Qiagen OneStep RT-PCR kit. Libraries were constructed in a second round of multiplex PCR, after which size selection and purification were performed. Sequencing of the libraries was done on an Illumina HiSeq2000 using paired-end 100 bp reads. The source study handled its data this way. Raw data were processed with SOAPnuke, discarding reads with adapters, uncalled bases, mean Phred below 15, or no exact constant-primer or identifier match. High-quality paired reads were merged with COPE v1.2.5, and unique nucleotide sequences were defined as clonotypes. MiTCR v1.1 was used to align clonotypes to the IMGT TRBV, TRBD and TRBJ reference segments. Analysis was restricted to V-J combinations with a frequency above 0.0001, which covered 98% to 99.2% of repertoires. The TCS score was defined as the ratio of F50 (clonal expansion) to E x V (chaos), calculated using BLOSUM62-based TCRdist between CDR3 peptides within each V-J. Welch's t-statistics and random forest reduced 450 to 600 V-J features to roughly 13, which were used in a naive Bayes classifier (R e1071). The public reads were quality trimmed at Q25 with fastp and then assembled into clones with MiXCR by TCRdb, keeping productive beta chains. Rows merge per CDR3 protein into single entries with the most common DNA and genes. TCRdb's processing, not the authors' own work, is the source of the V and J calls. Present in this sample are around 300,000 distinct CDR3 sequences, around 25% of which were seen just once. The ten biggest clones cover around 28% of the sample.

Results and caveats for the whole study, not just this receptor: During validation, the model predicted progression to ophthalmopathy a median of approximately 6.5 months ahead of onset, with 60% to 71% sensitivity and 72% to 80% specificity. Blood samples also contained most of the expanded thyroid clonotypes (frequency above 0.001), which suggests that blood repertoires may reflect thyroid immune responses. A 13 V-J signature model separated ophthalmopathy from stable hyperthyroidism, with about 90% sensitivity and roughly 84% specificity in cross-validation and 80%/75% in testing. Sample size was not statistically predetermined, and blinding of investigators to group allocation was not performed.

The sequenced material came from blood. The origin of this receptor is a man aged 35 to 55 with Graves' hyperthyroidism that later progressed to Graves' ophthalmopathy. This receptor chain uses TRBV20-1 and TRBJ2-7; the D gene is possibly TRBD2, with 5 bases matching. The CDR3 protein is CSARGVGLSYEQYF. The DNA reads TGCAGCGCCCGGGGAGTTGGTCTCTCCTACGAGCAGTACTTC.